This T cell receptor beta chain was captured by sequencing in a study of cytomegalovirus exposure and HLA in healthy donors. Study-wide background: Falling in the Caucasian-associated ancestry cluster were 81% of approximately 410 genotyped donors.

This CDR3 region has 13 residues. Germline V gene sequence: CDR1 SGHTA, CDR2 FQGNSA. Trimming cost V 8 bases and J 5 bases; bases outside gene matches: 6. As regards this clone: The antigen remains undetermined.

Study-level findings and limits: As immune exposure information, only CMV serostatus was available. Reported performance of the classifier showed diagnosis of cytomegalovirus status with high specificity and sensitivity.

This PCR relied on a set of 60 Vbeta primers and 13 Jbeta primers. The data were produced by immunoSEQ multiplex PCR, yet TCRdb's version contains in-frame clones alone and is incomplete. The sample totals roughly 46,000 clones. The source is a woman aged 40 to 50 in good health and CMV-seronegative. V and J are TRBV7-2 and TRBJ2-5, with 9 bases fitting TRBD1. The sample was PBMCs. This CDR3 reads CASSRQGEETQYF. The CDR3 DNA sequence: TGTGCCAGCTCCCGACAGGGGGAGGAGACCCAGTACTTC.